These 4 T cell receptor beta chains share one sample of origin, sequenced in a study of blood T cell repertoires in COVID-19. This table comes from immunoSEQ multiplex PCR, and its TCRdb copy is limited to in-frame clones, with some not included. This sample has 150,000 or so clones, with roughly 76% found just once. Source material: peripheral blood. These receptors all stem from a human donor with acute or convalescent COVID-19. The donor label of this sample is uncertain.

The V gene is TRBV3-1 (or the pseudogene TRBV3-2), the J gene TRBJ1-2; D is perhaps TRBD1 (5 bases). CDR3 length equals 13 residues. CDR1 is LGHDT, CDR2 YNNKEL, per germline (reference sequence). The germline V and J ends were trimmed by 3 bases and 3 bases, with 8 bases remaining between them. The CDR3, as DNA: TGTGCCAGCAGCCAGAGACAGTACTATGGCTACACCTTC. Encoded protein: CASSQRQYYGYTF.

The chain recombines TRBV7-3 with TRBJ1-1; possible D gene TRBD1, 5 bases. The CDR3 has 15 residues. Germline CDR1 and CDR2: SGHTA and FQGTGA. Trimming took 4 bases from V and 1 from J, leaving 13 bases between them. CDR3 bases: TGTGCCAGCAGCTGGGGCCAGGGAGGGAACACTGAAGCTTTCTTT. Protein: CASSWGQGGNTEAFF.

The chain is built from TRBV13 and TRBJ2-7; the D gene is possibly TRBD2 (7 bases). Trimming took 5 bases from V and 4 from J, leaving 24 bases between them. This CDR3 comprises 17 residues. In germline, CDR1 is PRHDT, CDR2 FYEKMQ (reference sequence). CDR3 loop: CASSLSGAGAEGYEQYF. In DNA, the CDR3 is TGTGCCAGCAGCCTTTCGGGGGCGGGGGCCGAAGGGTACGAGCAGTACTTC.

The chain joins TRBV3-1 (or the pseudogene TRBV3-2) to TRBJ2-3, with TRBD2 matching 10 bases. There are 13 residues in the CDR3. Trimming removed 1 base from V and 15 bases from J; junction bases left unmatched: 7. Germline V gives CDR1 LGHDT, CDR2 YNNKEL (reference sequence). CDR3 amino acids: CASSQGLAGTNYF. In DNA form, the CDR3 reads TGTGCCAGCAGCCAAGGACTAGCGGGTACTAATTATTTT.